One and the same sample provided the 2 T cell receptor beta chains below, sequenced in a study of OX40 agonist ivuxolimab in advanced cancers. Only in-frame clones appear in the TCRdb table, and some are missing; sequencing was by immunoSEQ multiplex PCR. The sample yields about 86,000 clones, roughly nine tenths seen once. The sequencing used CD4+ or CD8+ T cells sorted from blood, collected in a trial of the OX40 agonist ivuxolimab. The receptors were gathered from an adult with an advanced solid tumor such as melanoma, head and neck, liver or kidney cancer.

The V call is TRBV5-6, the J call TRBJ2-5; 8 nucleotides align to TRBD2. The CDR3 is 16 amino acids. V dropped 0 bases and J dropped 1; count of bases not matched to a gene: 5. From germline, CDR1 is SGHDT and CDR2 YYEEEE. CDR3 bases: TGTGCCAGCAGCTTGGTAATAGCGGGGTTCCAAGAGACCCAGTACTTC. Residues: CASSLVIAGFQETQYF.

J is TRBJ2-4 and V is TRBV7-2, with 9 bases matching TRBD2. Losses at the gene ends were 2 bases for V and 7 bases for J; bases not matched to a gene: 6. Germline loops: CDR1 SGHTA, CDR2 FQGNSA. The length of the CDR3 is 15 residues. The DNA of the CDR3 is TGTGCCAGCAGCTTATGGGCTAGCGGGGAGAACATTCAGTACTTC. It yields the protein CASSLWASGENIQYF.